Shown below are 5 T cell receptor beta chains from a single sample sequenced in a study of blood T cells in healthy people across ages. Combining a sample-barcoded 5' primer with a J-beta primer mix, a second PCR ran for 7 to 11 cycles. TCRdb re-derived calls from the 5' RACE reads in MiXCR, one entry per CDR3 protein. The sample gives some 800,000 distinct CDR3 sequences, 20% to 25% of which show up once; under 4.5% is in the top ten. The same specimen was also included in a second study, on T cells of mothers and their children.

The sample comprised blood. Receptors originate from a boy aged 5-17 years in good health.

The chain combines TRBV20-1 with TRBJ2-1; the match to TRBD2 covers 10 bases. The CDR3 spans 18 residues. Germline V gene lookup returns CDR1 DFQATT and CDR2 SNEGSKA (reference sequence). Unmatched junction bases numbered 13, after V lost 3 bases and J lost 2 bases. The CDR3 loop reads CSARVRRLLAGTYNEQFF. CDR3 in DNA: TGCAGTGCTAGGGTGCGTCGACTACTAGCGGGGACCTACAATGAGCAGTTCTTC.

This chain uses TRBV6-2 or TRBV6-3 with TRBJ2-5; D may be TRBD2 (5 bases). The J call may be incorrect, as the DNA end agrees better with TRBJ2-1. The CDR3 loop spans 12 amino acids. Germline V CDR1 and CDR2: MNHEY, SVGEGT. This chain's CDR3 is CASSYEGDEQFF. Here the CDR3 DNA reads TGTGCCAGCAGTTACGAGGGCGATGAGCAGTTCTTC.

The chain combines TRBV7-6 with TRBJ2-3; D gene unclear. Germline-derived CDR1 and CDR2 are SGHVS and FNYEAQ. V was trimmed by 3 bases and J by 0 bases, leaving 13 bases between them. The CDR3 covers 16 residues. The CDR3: CASSLHTASSTDTQYF. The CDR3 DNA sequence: TGTGCCAGCAGCTTGCATACAGCATCTAGCACAGATACGCAGTATTTT.

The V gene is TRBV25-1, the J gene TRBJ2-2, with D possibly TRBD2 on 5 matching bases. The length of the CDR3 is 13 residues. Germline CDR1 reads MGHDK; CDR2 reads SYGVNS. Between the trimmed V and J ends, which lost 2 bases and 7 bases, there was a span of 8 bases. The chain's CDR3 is CASSEIEGGELFF. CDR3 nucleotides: TGTGCCAGCAGTGAAATAGAGGGCGGGGAGCTGTTTTTT.

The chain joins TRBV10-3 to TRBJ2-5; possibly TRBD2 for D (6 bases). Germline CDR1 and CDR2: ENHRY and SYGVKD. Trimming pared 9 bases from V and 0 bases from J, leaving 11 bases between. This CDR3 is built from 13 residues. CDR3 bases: TGTGCCATGCGGGGATTGGACCAAGAGACCCAGTACTTC. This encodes CAMRGLDQETQYF.